Given below is one T cell receptor beta chain in context. The antigen is undetermined. The PCR ran on 60 Vbeta and 13 Jbeta primers. Clones were read by immunoSEQ multiplex PCR, and TCRdb kept only the in-frame ones, dropping some. This sample yields approximately 80,000 clones, of which over 70% are seen a single time; 20% to 25% belongs to the top ten. The data originate from a study of cytomegalovirus exposure and HLA in healthy donors. Study-wide results and limits: Both high specificity and high sensitivity reportedly marked the classifier's diagnosis of cytomegalovirus status. The HLA-A and HLA-B alleles of most subjects were reportedly predicted accurately from TCR beta sequences. An analysis was carried out later, and it reportedly showed fewer N-insertions in an Asian-associated ancestry cluster than the approximately 700-donor mean.

The length of the CDR3 is 16 residues. Germline CDR1 is SGHNT and CDR2 is YYREEE (reference sequence). With 4 bases clipped from V and 1 base from J, the junction kept 3 bases outside the gene matches. Input material: PBMCs. The receptor was derived from a man younger than 45 in good health and CMV-seropositive. The rearrangement joins TRBV5-4 to TRBJ2-2; 11 nucleotides align to TRBD2. CDR3 coding DNA: TGTGCCAGCAGCACTGGGACTAGCGGGAACACCGGGGAGCTGTTTTTT. Translation gives CASSTGTSGNTGELFF.